Shown below are 24 T cell receptor beta chains from a single sample sequenced in a study of blood T cell repertoires in COVID-19. Here immunoSEQ multiplex PCR was the method, and the copy in TCRdb shows in-frame clones only, minus some. The data show 200,000 to 250,000 clones, roughly 87% seen once. Sequencing was carried out using peripheral blood. Receptor source: a man between 18 and 35 years old with active or convalescent COVID-19.

Only a few counts were recorded for this clone. This chain uses TRBV30 with TRBJ1-6, with TRBD1 matching over 7 bases. This CDR3 is built from 13 residues. Germline V gives CDR1 GTSNPN, CDR2 SVGIG (reference sequence). The ends lost 5 bases at V and 5 bases at J; junction bases unmatched: 3. The CDR3 nucleotides are TGTGCCTGGGGGGGGACAGATAATTCACCCCTCCACTTT. It specifies CAWGGTDNSPLHF.

This clone was counted a single time. The chain is built from TRBV19 and TRBJ2-1; 14 positions match TRBD2. CDR1 and CDR2 from the germline V gene are LNHDA and SQIVND (reference sequence). The ends lost 4 bases at V and 4 bases at J; junction bases unmatched: 3. The CDR3 is 16 residues long. DNA of the CDR3: TGTGCCAGTAGTAGGGGGACTAGCGGGGGATACAATGAGCAGTTCTTC. This encodes CASSRGTSGGYNEQFF. The full variable domain, its missing parts supplied by reference TRBV19 and TRBJ2-1, is DGGITQSPKYLFRKEGQNVTLSCEQNLNHDAMYWYRQDPGQGLRLIYYSQIVNDFQKGDIAEGYSVSREKKESFPLTVTSAQKNPTAFYLCASSRGTSGGYNEQFFGPGTRLTVL.

This clone appeared a few times. V usage is TRBV14 and J usage is TRBJ2-7, with D perhaps TRBD1 (5 bases). The V and J ends lost 5 bases and 7 bases respectively, with 15 bases between them. The CDR3 consists of 13 residues. Germline values: CDR1 SGHDN, CDR2 FVKESK. For the CDR3, the DNA is TGTGCCAGCAGCAGGCAGGGTATAGGGGAGCAGTACTTC. Translation: CASSRQGIGEQYF.

This clone came up once. The genes are TRBV10-1 and TRBJ2-7, with D tentatively TRBD1 (6 bases). The CDR3 has 13 amino acids. Germline V gene lookup returns CDR1 WNHNN and CDR2 SYGVQD (reference sequence). Deletions cut 0 bases from V and 10 bases from J, with 13 bases between. CDR3 protein: CASSESLQGFQYF. For the CDR3, the DNA is TGCGCCAGCAGTGAGTCGTTACAGGGATTTCAGTACTTC.

This chain links TRBV5-5 with TRBJ2-7; 8 bases are a match to TRBD1. This CDR3 has 16 residues. Germline values: CDR1 SGHKS, CDR2 YYEKEE (reference sequence). V shed 1 base, J shed 0 bases, and the junction held 6 bases outside the gene matches. CDR3 bases: TGTGCCAGCAGCTTGATGGGGACAGGCTTCTCCTACGAGCAGTACTTC. As protein: CASSLMGTGFSYEQYF.

The rearrangement links TRBV29-1 to TRBJ2-6; 8 positions match TRBD1. V gave up 6 bases and J gave up 4 bases; unmatched junction bases: 5. CDR1 and CDR2 from the germline V gene are SQVTM and ANQGSEA. This CDR3 spans 14 amino acids. Written as DNA, the CDR3 is TGCAGCGTGGGGGACAGGTACGGGGCCAACGTCCTGACTTTC. Translating gives CSVGDRYGANVLTF. Variable domain in full (rest from reference TRBV29-1 and TRBJ2-6): SAVISQKPSRDICQRGTSLTIQCQVDSQVTMMFWYRQQPGQSLTLIATANQGSEATYESGFVIDKFPISRPNLTFSTLTVSNMSPEDSSIYLCSVGDRYGANVLTFGAGSRLTVL.

This clone has a single count. The chain joins TRBV9 to TRBJ2-7; 10 bases map to TRBD1. There are 14 residues in the CDR3. V lost 4 bases, J lost 7 bases, and 8 bases stayed unmatched. The germline V gene has CDR1 SGDLS and CDR2 YYNGEE. The CDR3 DNA follows: TGTGCCAGCAGCATCGGGACAGGGGCTTGGGAGCAGTACTTC. This gives the protein CASSIGTGAWEQYF.

This rearrangement joins TRBV11-2 to TRBJ1-3, with a possible D match to TRBD1 (5 bases). Germline CDR1 and CDR2: SGHAT and FQNNGV. This CDR3 contains 14 residues. Trimming shortened V by 3 bases and J by 3 bases, and 9 bases separated the two germline ends. The CDR3 sequence is CASSLITGGNTIYF. Here the CDR3 DNA reads TGTGCCAGCAGCTTGATTACAGGTGGAAACACCATATATTTT. The full variable domain, with the rest looked up from reference TRBV11-2 and TRBJ1-3, is EAGVAQSPRYKIIEKRQSVAFWCNPISGHATLYWYQQILGQGPKLLIQFQNNGVVDDSQLPKDRFSAERLKGVDSTLKIQPAKLEDSAVYLCASSLITGGNTIYFGEGSWLTVV.

V is TRBV7-9 and J is TRBJ2-1; D is uncertain. Germline loops: CDR1 SEHNR, CDR2 FQNEAQ (reference sequence). The CDR3 sequence is 15 residues long. Trimming took 2 bases from V and 2 from J, leaving 10 bases between them. Here the CDR3 reads CASSLLRKTYNEQFF. CDR3 nucleotide sequence: TGTGCCAGCAGCTTATTGCGGAAAACCTACAATGAGCAGTTCTTC. The whole variable domain, filled in from reference TRBV7-9 and TRBJ2-1, reads DTGVSQNPRHKITKRGQNVTFRCDPISEHNRLYWYRQTLGQGPEFLTYFQNEAQLEKSRLLSDRFSAERPKGSFSTLEIQRTEQGDSAMYLCASSLLRKTYNEQFFGPGTRLTVL.

The V call is TRBV5-1, the J call TRBJ1-1; TRBD1 agrees at 9 bases. The CDR3 consists of 15 residues. V lost 4 bases to trimming and J lost 5 bases; unmatched junction nucleotides: 9. CDR1 is SGHRS and CDR2 is YFSETQ in the germline V gene. CDR3 region: CASSPRQGVTTEAFF. The CDR3, as DNA: TGCGCCAGCAGCCCAAGACAGGGGGTGACTACTGAAGCTTTCTTT.

The rearrangement joins TRBV9 to TRBJ2-5; TRBD2 is a possible D gene (6 bases). The CDR3 loop spans 14 amino acids. CDR1 and CDR2 from the germline V gene are SGDLS and YYNGEE. Trimming removed 3 bases from V and 2 bases from J, with 11 bases in between. The CDR3 DNA reads TGTGCCAGCAGCGGACTAGGGCTTCAAGAGACCCAGTACTTC. Its translation: CASSGLGLQETQYF.

The rearrangement uses TRBV6-5 and TRBJ2-2, with 7 bases identical to TRBD2. The V segment lost 9 bases and the J segment 5 bases; nucleotides outside the gene matches: 9. Germline CDR1 and CDR2: MNHEY and SVGAGI. The CDR3 is 14 residues long. The CDR3 spells CASCGSVWTGELFF. Here the CDR3 DNA reads TGTGCCAGTTGCGGGAGTGTCTGGACCGGGGAGCTGTTTTTT.

This chain links TRBV12-3 or TRBV12-4 with TRBJ1-5; 7 nucleotides match TRBD1. Trimming removed 10 bases from V and 3 bases from J; junction bases left unmatched: 6. This CDR3 comprises 13 residues. The CDR3 DNA reads as TGTGCCACCGGACAGGCCCCCAATCAGCCCCAGCATTTT. Encoded protein: CATGQAPNQPQHF.

In DNA, the CDR3 is TGTGCCAGCAGCCATCTAGCGGGCGAAAACAATGAGCAGTTCTTC. This encodes CASSHLAGENNEQFF. V is TRBV3-1 (or the pseudogene TRBV3-2) and J is TRBJ2-1; 8 nucleotides align to TRBD2. CDR3 length equals 15 residues. Germline lookup yields CDR1 LGHDT and CDR2 YNNKEL (reference sequence). The V gene end was trimmed by 3 bases and the J gene end by 5 bases; junction bases not matched to a gene: 6.

This clone was observed a single time. This chain links TRBV28 with TRBJ1-2; possibly TRBD1 for D (5 bases). This CDR3 region has 14 residues. The V end was cut by 2 bases, the J end by 4 bases, with 11 bases between. From germline, CDR1 is MDHEN and CDR2 SYDVKM. This CDR3 reads CASSLGREVYGYTF. The CDR3 region has the DNA TGTGCCAGCAGTTTAGGCAGGGAAGTCTATGGCTACACCTTC.

V and J are TRBV7-6 and TRBJ2-7; 7 nucleotides line up with TRBD2. V trimming: 5 bases; J trimming: 4 bases; junction bases outside the gene matches: 29. CDR1 is SGHVS and CDR2 is FNYEAQ in the germline V gene. The CDR3 extends over 21 amino acids. This chain's CDR3 is CASSPLGGKPVGAGVTYEQYF. DNA for the CDR3: TGTGCCAGCAGCCCTTTAGGAGGGAAGCCCGTGGGCGCGGGAGTAACATACGAGCAGTACTTC. The full variable domain, in which reference TRBV7-6 and TRBJ2-7 provide the parts outside the CDR3, is GAGVSQSPRYKVTKRGQDVALRCDPISGHVSLYWYRQALGQGPEFLTYFNYEAQQDKSGLPNDRFSAERPEGSISTLTIQRTEQRDSAMYRCASSPLGGKPVGAGVTYEQYFGPGTRLTVT.

This sequence joins TRBV7-9 and TRBJ1-1, with 7 bases that match TRBD1. Germline V gives CDR1 SEHNR, CDR2 FQNEAQ (reference sequence). This CDR3 has 16 amino acids. Losses at the gene ends were 7 bases for V and 4 bases for J; bases not matched to a gene: 15. For the CDR3, the DNA is TGTGCCAGCACCACGGGAAGGGGGCCTCCCGGCACTGAAGCTTTCTTT. Translation gives CASTTGRGPPGTEAFF.

V usage is TRBV10-3 and J usage is TRBJ2-3; 10 nucleotides match TRBD1. V was clipped by 7 bases and J by 2 bases; unmatched bases: 3. CDR1 is ENHRY, CDR2 SYGVKD, per germline. The CDR3 runs 14 residues. The CDR3 sequence is CAIMGQGSTDTQYF. Here the CDR3 DNA reads TGTGCCATCATGGGACAGGGGTCCACAGATACGCAGTATTTT.

The chain recombines TRBV6-5 with TRBJ1-5; TRBD1 matches at 7 bases. J gave up 1 base and V 4 bases, and 7 bases lay outside the gene matches. CDR1 and CDR2 (germline): MNHEY, SVGAGI. The CDR3 spans 16 residues. CDR3 sequence reads: CASSSKRGLSNQPQHF. In DNA, the CDR3 is TGTGCCAGCAGTTCGAAAAGGGGGCTGAGCAATCAGCCCCAGCATTTT.

The rearrangement uses TRBV18 and TRBJ1-1; TRBD1 agrees at 8 bases. The V gene end was trimmed by 3 bases and the J gene end by 8 bases; junction bases not matched to a gene: 5. The CDR3 consists of 13 residues. CDR1 is KGHSH, CDR2 LQKENI, per germline. CDR3 loop: CASSPGTGDEAFF. The CDR3 coding sequence is TGTGCCAGCTCACCTGGGACAGGTGACGAAGCTTTCTTT.

The chain has TRBV15 and TRBJ2-7, with TRBD1 identical over 7 bases. The germline V gene encodes CDR1 LNHNV and CDR2 YYDKDF (reference sequence). This CDR3 spans 15 amino acids. Germline trimming cut 3 bases from V and 2 bases from J; bases unmatched to any gene: 7. The CDR3: CATSRDRQGTYEQYF. DNA for the CDR3: TGTGCCACCAGCAGGGACCGACAGGGCACCTACGAGCAGTACTTC.

The chain combines TRBV29-1 with TRBJ2-7, with 9 bases matching TRBD2. This CDR3 comprises 12 residues. Germline trimming cut 6 bases from V and 3 bases from J; bases unmatched to any gene: 3. Germline values: CDR1 SQVTM, CDR2 ANQGSEA. This CDR3 is CSVTSGFYEQYF. CDR3 in DNA: TGCAGCGTGACTAGCGGCTTCTACGAGCAGTACTTC.

The chain uses TRBV7-2 and TRBJ1-5; D might be TRBD1 (5 bases). The CDR3 length is 13 residues. Germline CDR1 and CDR2: SGHTA and FQGNSA. Between the trimmed V and J ends, which lost 8 bases and 3 bases, there was a span of 11 bases. For the CDR3, the DNA is TGTGCCAGCGGGAGGGGCTTCAATCAGCCCCAGCATTTT. It encodes CASGRGFNQPQHF.

The genes are TRBV2 and TRBJ2-7; possibly TRBD2 for D (5 bases). Germline CDR1 reads SNHLY; CDR2 reads FYNNEI. This CDR3 has 11 residues. V was pared by 7 bases and J by 6 bases, with 10 bases between. This chain's CDR3 is CASNPGSEQYF. CDR3 coding DNA: TGTGCCAGCAACCCGGGGAGCGAGCAGTACTTC.